The T cell receptor (beta chain) described here comes from a study of T cells after posttransplantation cyclophosphamide. The method was immunoSEQ multiplex PCR; TCRdb's version includes in-frame clones alone and lacks a portion of them. This table has approximately 39,000 clones, around 80% appearing once. CDR3 size: 17 residues. CDR1 is MDHEN, CDR2 SYDVKM, per germline. The J segment lost 3 bases and the V segment lost 2 bases, leaving 4 bases of the junction unmatched. A marrow graft followed busulfan-fludarabine conditioning, with cyclophosphamide on days +3 and +4. This chain connects TRBV28 to TRBJ2-3; 14 nucleotides agree with TRBD2. The starting material was CD4+ T cells sorted from blood, obtained roughly 250 weeks after a stem cell transplant with posttransplant cyclophosphamide. This receptor was identified in a female patient in her thirties or forties who received an allogeneic stem cell transplant from a related donor, was CMV-positive, and had no GVHD. The T cells may partly be graft donor cells. The CDR3 DNA is TGTGCCAGCAGTTTACTGACTAGCGGGGGGGTAACAGATACGCAGTATTTT. Protein product: CASSLLTSGGVTDTQYF.